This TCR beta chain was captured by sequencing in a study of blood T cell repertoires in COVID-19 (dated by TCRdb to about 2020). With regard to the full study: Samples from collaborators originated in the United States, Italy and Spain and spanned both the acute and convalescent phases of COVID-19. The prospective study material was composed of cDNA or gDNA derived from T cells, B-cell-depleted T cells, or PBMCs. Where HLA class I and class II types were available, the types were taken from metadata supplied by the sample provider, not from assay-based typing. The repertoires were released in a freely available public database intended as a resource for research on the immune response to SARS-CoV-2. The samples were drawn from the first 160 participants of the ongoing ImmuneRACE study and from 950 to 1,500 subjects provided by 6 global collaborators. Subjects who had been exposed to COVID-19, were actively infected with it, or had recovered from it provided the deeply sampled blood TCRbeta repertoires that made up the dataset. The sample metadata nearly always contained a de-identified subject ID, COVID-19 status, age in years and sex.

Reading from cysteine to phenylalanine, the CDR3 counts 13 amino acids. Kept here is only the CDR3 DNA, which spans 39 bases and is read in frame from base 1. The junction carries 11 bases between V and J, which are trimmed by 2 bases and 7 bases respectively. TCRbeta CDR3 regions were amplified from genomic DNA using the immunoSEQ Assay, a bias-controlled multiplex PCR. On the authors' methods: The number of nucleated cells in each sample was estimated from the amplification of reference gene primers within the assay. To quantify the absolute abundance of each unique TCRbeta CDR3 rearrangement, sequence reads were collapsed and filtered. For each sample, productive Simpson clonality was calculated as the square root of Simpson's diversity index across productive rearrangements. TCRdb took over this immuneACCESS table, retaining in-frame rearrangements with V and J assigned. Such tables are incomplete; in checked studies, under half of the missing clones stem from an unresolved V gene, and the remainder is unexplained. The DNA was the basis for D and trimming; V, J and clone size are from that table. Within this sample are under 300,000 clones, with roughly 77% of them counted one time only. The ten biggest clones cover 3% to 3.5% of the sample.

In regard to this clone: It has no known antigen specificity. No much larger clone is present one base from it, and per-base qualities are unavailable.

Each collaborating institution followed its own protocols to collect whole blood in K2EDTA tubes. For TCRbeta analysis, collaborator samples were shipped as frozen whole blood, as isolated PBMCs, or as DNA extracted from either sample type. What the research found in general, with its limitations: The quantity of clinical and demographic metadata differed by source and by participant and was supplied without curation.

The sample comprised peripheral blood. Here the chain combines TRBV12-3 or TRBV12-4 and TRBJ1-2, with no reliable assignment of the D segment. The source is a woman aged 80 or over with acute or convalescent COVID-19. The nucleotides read TGTGCCAGCAGTTTACGCGGGGTGTCTGGCTACACCTTC. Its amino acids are CASSLRGVSGYTF.